Described below is a single T cell receptor beta chain sequence and its context. Its antigen is currently unknown. The protocol was immunoSEQ multiplex PCR, while the TCRdb copy is restricted to in-frame clones and leaves out a portion. The sample carries approximately 84,000 clones, roughly four fifths recorded once. The CDR3 runs to 16 residues. Between the trimmed V and J ends, which lost 5 bases and 0 bases, there was a span of 14 bases. The V gene's germline CDR1 is SNHLY and CDR2 FYNNEI. This record belongs to a study of a mutant IDH1 vaccine in newly diagnosed glioma. Study as a whole: Once 4-6 weeks had passed after radiotherapy alone, vaccination started, or it started with temozolomide cycles. Those enrolled had earlier been treated with radiotherapy, temozolomide, or both, mostly both. Visit timing is recorded as week 35 for V12 and week 47 for V13. General study results and limits: Any relationship between pseudoprogression and changes in top peripheral T cell clonotypes seemed absent.

The time point denotes: week 47, end of study. Alongside topical imiquimod, each dose of vaccine comprised 300 ug of mutant IDH1 20-mer peptide. The chain carries TRBV2 and TRBJ1-3, with unresolved D. This TCR came from a man in his forties with glioma. Sample: PBMCs, taken from a glioma patient whose treatment included an IDH1 peptide vaccine. CDR3 in DNA: TGTGCCAGCAGTCGCCCCTCAGTGAACTCTGGAAACACCATATATTTT. This encodes CASSRPSVNSGNTIYF.